The rows below give T cell receptor beta chains drawn from one sample of a study of graft-versus-host responses after intestinal transplantation. These receptors are not linked to any known antigen. Measured with immunoSEQ multiplex PCR; TCRdb has only the in-frame clones, and not every one. The sample yields about 110,000 clones, about 94% seen once. This sample comprised unstimulated CD8+ T cells sorted from spleen or lymph node cells, obtained before intestinal transplant. These receptors all stem from a human donor who received an intestinal transplant. The CDR3 runs from the conserved cysteine through the conserved F or W. D genes are given only for firm matches. For some rows the clone size is stated as once, few or many, or as a class when expanded; others skip it.

cdr3_aa cdr3_nt clone_size j_call v_call d_call
CAWSPGGQGMETQYF TGTGCCTGGAGCCCGGGGGGACAGGGAATGGAGACCCAGTACTTC NA TRBJ2-5 TRBV30 TRBD1
CASSRTSGSRYEQYF TGTGCCAGCAGTCGGACTAGCGGGAGCCGTTACGAGCAGTACTTC once TRBJ2-7 TRBV28 TRBD2
CASSTVVEDTIYF TGTGCCAGCAGCACAGTCGTGGAGGACACCATATATTTT once TRBJ1-3 TRBV5-4 NA
CASSPGWNSGNTIYF TGTGCCAGCAGCCCGGGGTGGAACTCTGGAAACACCATATATTTT NA TRBJ1-3 TRBV5-8 NA
CAWSPGAAGYGYTF TGTGCCTGGAGTCCCGGCGCAGCCGGATATGGCTACACCTTC NA TRBJ1-2 TRBV30 NA
CASSSSGRTNTEAFF TGTGCCAGCAGCTCGAGCGGAAGAACGAACACTGAAGCTTTCTTT NA TRBJ1-1 TRBV7-8 NA
CASSLVVGAYNEQFF TGTGCCAGCAGCTTAGTAGTGGGAGCCTACAATGAGCAGTTCTTC NA TRBJ2-1 TRBV7-9 NA
CASNSGRIHEQYF TGTGCCAGCAATAGCGGGAGGATCCACGAGCAGTACTTC NA TRBJ2-7 TRBV2 TRBD2
CASSRRDTQETQYF TGTGCCAGCAGCCGCCGGGACACACAAGAGACCCAGTACTTC NA TRBJ2-5 TRBV14 NA
CASSLGGEGVYNEQFF TGTGCCAGCAGCTTAGGGGGAGAGGGGGTTTACAATGAGCAGTTCTTC once TRBJ2-1 TRBV13 NA
CASSFPGGYEQYF TGTGCCAGCAGCTTCCCCGGGGGCTACGAGCAGTACTTC NA TRBJ2-7 TRBV11-2 NA
CASSPDGLYGYTF TGTGCCAGTAGCCCCGACGGTCTATATGGCTACACCTTC once TRBJ1-2 TRBV19 NA
CASSAQGATEAFF TGTGCCAGTAGTGCACAGGGGGCCACTGAAGCTTTCTTT NA TRBJ1-1 TRBV19 TRBD1
CASSASGRAFLDEQFF TGTGCCAGCAGCGCGAGCGGGAGGGCTTTTTTGGATGAGCAGTTCTTC NA TRBJ2-1 TRBV9 TRBD2
CASSVGPRLAGEDEQFF TGTGCCAGCAGCGTAGGCCCAAGGCTAGCGGGAGAAGATGAGCAGTTCTTC NA TRBJ2-1 TRBV9 TRBD2
CASGFGTSGRAEQFF TGTGCTAGTGGTTTCGGGACTAGCGGGAGGGCTGAGCAGTTCTTC NA TRBJ2-1 TRBV12-5 TRBD2
CASSDRDTENTIYF TGTGCCAGCAGTGACCGGGACACGGAAAACACCATATATTTT NA TRBJ1-3 TRBV2 NA
CASSGSGTSGIYEQYF TGTGCCAGCAGCGGGTCCGGGACTAGCGGGATATACGAGCAGTACTTC NA TRBJ2-7 TRBV5-6 TRBD2
CASWNQNEQFF TGTGCCAGCTGGAATCAAAATGAGCAGTTCTTC NA TRBJ2-1 TRBV7-9 NA
CASILRTDLNYGYTF TGTGCCAGCATCTTAAGGACAGACCTCAACTATGGCTACACCTTC NA TRBJ1-2 TRBV6-1 NA
CASLQGGRPNTEAFF TGTGCCAGCCTCCAGGGAGGGCGCCCGAACACTGAAGCTTTCTTT NA TRBJ1-1 TRBV6-6 NA
CASSLFPRADNEQFF TGTGCCAGCAGTTTATTTCCTAGAGCGGATAATGAGCAGTTCTTC NA TRBJ2-1 TRBV27 NA
CASSSSHPRLAVYEQYF TGTGCCAGCAGTTCCTCACACCCGCGGCTAGCGGTCTACGAGCAGTACTTC once TRBJ2-7 TRBV27 TRBD2
CASSLGDRVTDTQYF TGCGCCAGCAGCTTGGGGGACAGGGTTACAGATACGCAGTATTTT NA TRBJ2-3 TRBV5-1 TRBD1
CASSDSTGGADNEKLFF TGTGCCAGCAGTGATTCTACAGGGGGCGCGGATAATGAAAAACTGTTTTTT NA TRBJ1-4 TRBV2 TRBD1
CASSPNTGQIYEQYF TGTGCCAGCAGCCCCAATACGGGACAGATCTACGAGCAGTACTTC once TRBJ2-7 TRBV6-5 TRBD1
CASSPGTVNTDTQYF TGTGCCAGCAGTCCAGGGACGGTCAACACAGATACGCAGTATTTT NA TRBJ2-3 TRBV27 NA
CASSFGTATYEQYF TGTGCCAGCAGTTTCGGGACAGCTACCTACGAGCAGTACTTC NA TRBJ2-7 TRBV27 TRBD1
CASSPVQTPGLDSNQPQHF TGTGCCAGCAGCCCTGTCCAAACCCCAGGGTTAGATAGCAATCAGCCCCAGCATTTT NA TRBJ1-5 TRBV14 NA
CASSPDRVKYEQYF TGTGCCAGCAGCCCTGACAGGGTGAAGTACGAGCAGTACTTC once TRBJ2-7 TRBV5-4 TRBD1
CASSQDSRDLSGNQPQHF TGCGCCAGCAGCCAAGACTCCCGGGATCTAAGTGGCAATCAGCCCCAGCATTTT NA TRBJ1-5 TRBV4-1 NA
CASPTGPRDTEAFF TGTGCCAGCCCCACCGGGCCTAGGGACACTGAAGCTTTCTTT NA TRBJ1-1 TRBV13 NA
CASSSGTGTEQYF TGTGCCAGTAGTTCCGGGACAGGGACTGAGCAGTACTTC once TRBJ2-7 TRBV19 TRBD1
CASSGAVTPYEYEQYF TGTGCCAGCAGTGGGGCGGTGACTCCGTATGAGTACGAGCAGTACTTC NA TRBJ2-7 TRBV27 NA
CASSLRIEGGNEQFF TGTGCCAGCAGCTTACGTATTGAAGGGGGAAATGAGCAGTTCTTC NA TRBJ2-1 TRBV7-3 NA
CASSLLVRQFF TGTGCCAGCAGCTTATTGGTTCGGCAGTTCTTC NA TRBJ2-1 TRBV11-2 NA
CASSVGGLAGETQYF TGTGCCAGCAGCGTAGGAGGACTAGCGGGGGAGACCCAGTACTTC NA TRBJ2-5 TRBV9 TRBD2
CASSASRQGLEAFF TGTGCCAGCAGCGCTTCCCGACAGGGGCTTGAAGCTTTCTTT NA TRBJ1-1 TRBV6-1 TRBD1
CASSTGTQNTEAFF TGTGCCAGTAGTACCGGGACACAGAACACTGAAGCTTTCTTT NA TRBJ1-1 TRBV19 NA
CASSLESGGKETQYF TGTGCCAGCAGCTTAGAGTCTGGGGGAAAAGAGACCCAGTACTTC NA TRBJ2-5 TRBV11-3 NA
CASSFRDSLNTEAFF TGCGCCAGCAGCTTCCGGGACAGCTTGAACACTGAAGCTTTCTTT NA TRBJ1-1 TRBV5-1 TRBD1
CASSYRGRGPEPQHF TGTGCCAGCAGTTACCGTGGCAGGGGGCCAGAGCCCCAGCATTTT once TRBJ1-5 TRBV25-1 TRBD1
CASSSGTLNTEAFF TGTGCCAGCAGCTCCGGGACCTTGAACACTGAAGCTTTCTTT NA TRBJ1-1 TRBV7-9 NA
CASLPGAPMNTEAFF TGTGCCAGTCTACCAGGCGCTCCTATGAACACTGAAGCTTTCTTT NA TRBJ1-1 TRBV19 NA
CASPGTGGTDTQYF TGTGCCAGCCCGGGGACAGGGGGAACAGATACGCAGTATTTT NA TRBJ2-3 TRBV2 TRBD1
CASSVGPGGSNEQFF TGTGCCAGCAGCGTAGGTCCGGGAGGAAGCAATGAGCAGTTCTTC NA TRBJ2-1 TRBV9 TRBD2
CASSAGAGYNEQFF TGTGCCAGCAGTGCCGGAGCGGGATACAATGAGCAGTTCTTC NA TRBJ2-1 TRBV27 TRBD2
CASSQALGEQYF TGTGCCAGCAGCCAGGCCCTTGGAGAGCAGTACTTC NA TRBJ2-7 TRBV7-9 NA
CASSPRQGSDEQYF TGTGCCAGCAGCCCCAGACAGGGTTCGGACGAGCAGTACTTC once TRBJ2-7 TRBV5-8 TRBD1
CASSPTTGSYEQYF TGTGCCAGCAGCCCGACGACAGGGTCCTACGAGCAGTACTTC NA TRBJ2-7 TRBV7-3 TRBD1
CSVEDPDWDANTGELFF TGCAGCGTTGAAGACCCAGACTGGGATGCGAACACCGGGGAGCTGTTTTTT NA TRBJ2-2 TRBV29-1 NA
CASSIAAGAYEQYF TGTGCCAGTAGTATAGCCGCCGGGGCCTACGAGCAGTACTTC few TRBJ2-7 TRBV19 NA